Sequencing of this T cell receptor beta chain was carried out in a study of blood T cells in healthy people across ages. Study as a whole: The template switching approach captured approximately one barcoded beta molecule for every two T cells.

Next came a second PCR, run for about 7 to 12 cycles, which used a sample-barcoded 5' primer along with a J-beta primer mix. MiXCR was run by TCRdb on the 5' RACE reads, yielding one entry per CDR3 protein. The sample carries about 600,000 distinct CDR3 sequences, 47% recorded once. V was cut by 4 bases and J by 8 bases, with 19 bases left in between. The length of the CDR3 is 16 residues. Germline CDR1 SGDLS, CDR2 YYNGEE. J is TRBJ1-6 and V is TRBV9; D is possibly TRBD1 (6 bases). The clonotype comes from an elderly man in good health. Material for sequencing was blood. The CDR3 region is CASSLDSGRGDSPLHF. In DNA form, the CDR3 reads TGTGCCAGCAGCCTGGACAGTGGAAGGGGGGATTCACCCCTCCACTTT.